This TCR beta chain was documented in a study of T cell changes during pregnancy in multiple sclerosis. The CDR3 totals 14 residues. Trimming pared 0 bases from V and 0 bases from J, leaving 5 bases between. The germline CDR1 and CDR2 sequences are SGDLS and YYNGEE. Assay: immunoSEQ multiplex PCR; the TCRdb copy retains only in-frame clones and omits some. The sample records some 100,000 clones, 80% to 95% being singletons. The clonotype comes from a female donor with multiple sclerosis, enrolled in a pregnancy study. This specimen consisted of peripheral blood, obtained in the second trimester of pregnancy. This chain uses TRBV9 with TRBJ2-3; D is unclear. The CDR3 DNA reads TGTGCCAGCAGCGTAGCGGGTAGCACAGATACGCAGTATTTT. This encodes CASSVAGSTDTQYF.